This T cell receptor beta chain was captured by sequencing in a study of cytomegalovirus exposure and HLA in healthy donors. Study-wide background: Inside one of the first data releases sat some 85 million unique TCRs taken from HLA-typed donors.

In regard to this clone: Antigen specificity is unknown.

The PCR had 60 Vbeta and 13 Jbeta primers. Sequencing was performed with immunoSEQ multiplex PCR; in TCRdb, only in-frame clones are kept and a portion is missing. The sample contains over 150,000 clones, approximately 75% of which appear only once. Study observations and caveats: As immune exposure information, only CMV serostatus was available. The authors reported that TCR beta sequences could predict HLA-A and HLA-B alleles. These predictions were accurate for most subjects in the first cohort. TCR beta V segments were, for the most part, productive about 87% or about 30% of the time in an earlier analysis.

The CDR3 contains 15 residues. CDR1 is MNHEY and CDR2 is SVGAGI in the germline V gene. The V end was cut by 2 bases, the J end by 6 bases, with 16 bases between. This TCR came from a man aged 30-40 years in good health and CMV-seropositive. Sequenced: PBMCs. The chain joins TRBV6-5 to TRBJ1-1, with D maybe TRBD1 (6 bases). The CDR3 here is CASSYTGTLTSEAFF. DNA of the CDR3: TGTGCCAGCAGTTACACCGGGACATTAACCTCTGAAGCTTTCTTT.